A single sample is the source of the 10 T cell receptor beta chains below, sequenced in a study of memory CD4+ T cells and cytomegalovirus serostatus. Produced via immunoSEQ multiplex PCR; TCRdb's table is partial and in-frame only. The profile shows tens of thousands of clones, about 85% of them singletons. Single viable CD3+CD4+CD8-CD45RO+ cells were sorted as the memory CD4+ T cells. The sample consisted of memory CD4+ T cells from blood. The receptors were gathered from an adult in good health and CMV-seronegative.

The rearrangement links TRBV5-4 to TRBJ2-2; D possibly corresponds to TRBD1 (6 bases). The V and J ends lost 2 bases and 4 bases respectively, with 12 bases between them. The germline V gene encodes CDR1 SGHNT and CDR2 YYREEE (reference sequence). The CDR3 is 15 residues long. In DNA, the CDR3 is TGTGCCAGCAGCTTAGGGGGTGGGGGCACCGGGGAGCTGTTTTTT. Translated: CASSLGGGGTGELFF.

The genes are TRBV10-1 and TRBJ1-5; TRBD1 aligns across 8 bases. Germline V lookup: CDR1 WNHNN, CDR2 SYGVQD (reference sequence). J gave up 0 bases and V 8 bases, and 12 bases lay outside the gene matches. This CDR3 contains 17 residues. This CDR3 reads CASPRGQVNYSNQPQHF. CDR3 bases: TGCGCCAGCCCGAGGGGACAGGTTAATTATAGCAATCAGCCCCAGCATTTT.

The rearrangement joins TRBV6-1 to TRBJ1-5; D not resolved. Per the germline V gene, CDR1 is MNHNS and CDR2 is SASEGT. The CDR3 is 14 residues long. The V gene lost 1 base and the J gene lost 2 bases, with 6 bases spanning the gap. The CDR3 reads CASSEGSGNQPQHF. For the CDR3, the DNA is TGTGCCAGCAGTGAAGGAAGTGGCAATCAGCCCCAGCATTTT.

This clone was seen only a few times. V gene TRBV19 combines with J gene TRBJ1-1, with D unclear. The CDR3 is 14 amino acids. Germline V gene lookup returns CDR1 LNHDA and CDR2 SQIVND (reference sequence). V was cut by 3 bases and J by 0 bases, with 8 bases left in between. CDR3 region: CASSMVRLNTEAFF. DNA for the CDR3: TGTGCCAGTAGTATGGTACGGCTGAACACTGAAGCTTTCTTT.

The rearrangement links TRBV9 to TRBJ2-2; D is undetermined. Trimming cost V 1 base and J 0 bases, with 13 bases left between them. The germline gives CDR1 SGDLS, CDR2 YYNGEE. This CDR3 has 17 amino acids. The CDR3 loop is CASSVRADPANTGELFF. Here the CDR3 DNA reads TGTGCCAGCAGCGTACGAGCCGACCCCGCGAACACCGGGGAGCTGTTTTTT.

The chain has TRBV4-2 and TRBJ1-1; TRBD1 matches at 7 bases. Germline-derived CDR1 and CDR2 are LGHNA and YNFKEQ. The CDR3 extends over 13 amino acids. The CDR3 DNA follows: TGTGCGGCCGGCACAGGGGAGAGCACTGAAGCTTTCTTT. Amino acids: CAAGTGESTEAFF.

The rearrangement joins TRBV4-3 to TRBJ2-1, with D uncertain. Trimming removed 4 bases at V and 2 bases at J, with 18 bases between. The germline gives CDR1 LGHNA, CDR2 YSLEER. This CDR3 region has 17 residues. The CDR3 sequence is CASSPRIALVPYNEQFF. CDR3 coding DNA: TGCGCCAGCAGCCCAAGGATTGCACTCGTGCCCTACAATGAGCAGTTCTTC.

The chain carries TRBV6-7 and TRBJ1-4, with 9 bases aligning to TRBD1. TRBV6-7 qualifies as an ORF whose function is uncertain. The CDR3 spans 17 residues. With V trimmed by 0 bases and J by 10 bases, 12 bases remained unmatched. The CDR3 spells CASSYSHTGTGYVKLFF. As DNA, the CDR3 is TGTGCCAGCAGTTACTCCCATACCGGGACAGGGTACGTAAAACTGTTTTTT.

Details on this clone: Different DNA sequences within this sample yield the same CDR3. The J gene is TRBJ1-2, the V gene TRBV2; D is possibly TRBD1 (5 bases). The CDR3 runs to 13 residues. Per the germline V gene, CDR1 is SNHLY and CDR2 is FYNNEI. The V gene lost 6 bases and the J gene lost 3 bases, with 11 bases spanning the gap. The CDR3, as DNA: TGTGCCAGCAGGGAGGGGCAGGACTATGGCTACACCTTC. This sequence encodes CASREGQDYGYTF.

This clone has a single count. V gene TRBV30 combines with J gene TRBJ1-4, with D unclear. Deletions cut 0 bases from V and 7 bases from J, with 6 bases between. This CDR3 spans 12 amino acids. Germline CDR1 and CDR2: GTSNPN and SVGIG (reference sequence). The CDR3 DNA follows: TGTGCCTGGAGTGTATTCGCTGAAAAACTGTTTTTT. The encoded protein is CAWSVFAEKLFF.